This TCR beta chain emerged from a study of cytomegalovirus exposure and HLA in healthy donors. General observations from the study: Exclusion as indistinguishable affected some V segments, including TRBV6-2 and TRBV6-3. A few of the chains that were CMV-associated were confirmed in vitro to be specific for CMV antigens. Per a later analysis, HLA-associated TCR beta chains showed more clonal expansion than other, equally common TCR beta chains.

About this clone: Antigen specificity is unknown.

This CDR3 spans 13 amino acids. Germline V gene lookup returns CDR1 SGHVS and CDR2 FNYEAQ. Trimming removed 1 base at V and 6 bases at J, with 6 bases between. Vbeta (60) and Jbeta (13) primers were used in the PCR. The assay was immunoSEQ multiplex PCR, and TCRdb's table has in-frame clones only and misses some. This sample yields 100,000 to 150,000 clones, of which approximately 69% are seen a single time; 4% belongs to the top ten. The chain joins TRBV7-6 to TRBJ2-2; D remains ambiguous. Sequenced input: PBMCs. The TCR originated in a man aged 40-50 years in good health and CMV-seropositive. CDR3 loop: CASSLDLPGELFF. In DNA, the CDR3 is TGTGCCAGCAGCTTAGACTTGCCCGGGGAGCTGTTTTTT. Based on the CDR3 plus reference TRBV7-6 and TRBJ2-2, the full variable domain is GAGVSQSPRYKVTKRGQDVALRCDPISGHVSLYWYRQALGQGPEFLTYFNYEAQQDKSGLPNDRFSAERPEGSISTLTIQRTEQRDSAMYRCASSLDLPGELFFGEGSRLTVL.